The text below deals with one T cell receptor beta chain. V lost 3 bases to trimming and J lost 7 bases, with 10 bases between them. The CDR3 consists of 12 residues. This sample is drawn from a study of blood T cell repertoires in COVID-19. Whole-study context: Researchers got acute and convalescent COVID-19 samples from the United States, Italy and Spain.

Generated by immunoSEQ multiplex PCR, the TCRdb table keeps only in-frame clones and is missing some. Here the sample spans about 150,000 clones, more than 70% being singletons. V and J are TRBV12-3 or TRBV12-4 and TRBJ2-7; the D is unclear. The sample consisted of peripheral blood. The source is a man aged 45-60 years with active or convalescent COVID-19. CDR3 region: CASSFRRLEQYF. In DNA form, the CDR3 reads TGTGCCAGCAGTTTTCGCAGGTTGGAGCAGTACTTC.